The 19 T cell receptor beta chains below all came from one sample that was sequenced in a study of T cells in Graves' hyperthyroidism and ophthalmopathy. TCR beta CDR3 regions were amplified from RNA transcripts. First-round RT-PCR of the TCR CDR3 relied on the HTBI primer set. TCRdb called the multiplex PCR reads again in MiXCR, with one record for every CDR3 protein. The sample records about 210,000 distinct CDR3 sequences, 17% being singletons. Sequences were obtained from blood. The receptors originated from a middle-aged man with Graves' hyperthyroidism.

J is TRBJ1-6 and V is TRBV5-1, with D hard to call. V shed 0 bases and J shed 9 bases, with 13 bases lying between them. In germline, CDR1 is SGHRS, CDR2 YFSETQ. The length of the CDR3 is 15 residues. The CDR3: CASSLDAAISSPLHF. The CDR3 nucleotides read TGCGCCAGCAGCTTGGATGCCGCAATCAGTTCACCCCTCCACTTT.

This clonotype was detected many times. The CDR3 region has the DNA TGTGCCAGCAGCTTGGTTTTAGCGGGACCCTACGAGCAGTACTTC. Its protein is CASSLVLAGPYEQYF. The gene calls are TRBV5-5 and TRBJ2-7; TRBD2 agrees at 8 bases. The trim removed 0 bases at V and 2 bases at J, leaving 4 bases unmatched. The CDR3 loop spans 15 amino acids. Germline-derived CDR1 and CDR2 are SGHKS and YYEKEE (reference sequence). The full variable domain, its missing parts supplied by reference TRBV5-5 and TRBJ2-7, is DAGVTQSPTHLIKTRGQQVTLRCSPISGHKSVSWYQQVLGQGPQFIFQYYEKEERGRGNFPDRFSARQFPNYSSELNVNALLLGDSALYLCASSLVLAGPYEQYFGPGTRLTVT.

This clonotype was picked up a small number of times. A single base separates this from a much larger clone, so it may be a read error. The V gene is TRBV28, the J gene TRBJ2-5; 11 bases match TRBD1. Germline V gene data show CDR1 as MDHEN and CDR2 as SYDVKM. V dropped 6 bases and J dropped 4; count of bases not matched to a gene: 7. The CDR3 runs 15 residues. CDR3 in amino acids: CASSPTGTGGETQYF. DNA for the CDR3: TGTGCCAGCAGCCCGACCGGGACAGGGGGAGAGACCCAGTACTTC.

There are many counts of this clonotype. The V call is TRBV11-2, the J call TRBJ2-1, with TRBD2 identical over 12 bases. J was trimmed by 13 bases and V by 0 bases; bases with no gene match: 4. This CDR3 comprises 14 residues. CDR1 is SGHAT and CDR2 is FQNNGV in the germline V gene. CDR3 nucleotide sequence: TGTGCCAGCAGCTTAGATGGGACTAGCGGGCTTCAGTTCTTC. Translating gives CASSLDGTSGLQFF.

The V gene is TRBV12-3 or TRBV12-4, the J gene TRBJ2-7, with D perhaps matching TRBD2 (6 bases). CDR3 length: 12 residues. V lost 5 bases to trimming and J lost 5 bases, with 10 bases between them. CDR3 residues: CASSPAGHEQYF. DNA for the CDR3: TGTGCCAGCAGTCCCGCGGGACACGAGCAGTACTTC.

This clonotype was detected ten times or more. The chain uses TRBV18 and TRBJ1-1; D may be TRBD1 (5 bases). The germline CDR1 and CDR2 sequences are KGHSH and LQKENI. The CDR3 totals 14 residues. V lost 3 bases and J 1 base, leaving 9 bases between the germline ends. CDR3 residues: CASSPARANTEAFF. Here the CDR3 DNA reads TGTGCCAGCTCACCCGCCAGGGCGAACACTGAAGCTTTCTTT.

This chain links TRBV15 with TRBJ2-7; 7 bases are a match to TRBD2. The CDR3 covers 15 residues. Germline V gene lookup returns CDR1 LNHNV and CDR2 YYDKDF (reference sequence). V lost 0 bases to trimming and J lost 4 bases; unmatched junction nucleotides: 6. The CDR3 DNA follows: TGTGCCACCAGCAGAGAGGAGCCGGGGGGATACGAGCAGTACTTC. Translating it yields CATSREEPGGYEQYF.

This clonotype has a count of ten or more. CDR3: CASSPRGHPNTEAFF. CDR3 sequence (DNA): TGTGCCAGCAGTCCCCGGGGACACCCGAACACTGAAGCTTTCTTT. The rearrangement joins TRBV28 to TRBJ1-1; possible D gene TRBD1, 6 bases. V gave up 5 bases and J gave up 1 base, with 14 bases separating them. This CDR3 contains 15 residues. CDR1 is MDHEN, CDR2 SYDVKM, per germline.

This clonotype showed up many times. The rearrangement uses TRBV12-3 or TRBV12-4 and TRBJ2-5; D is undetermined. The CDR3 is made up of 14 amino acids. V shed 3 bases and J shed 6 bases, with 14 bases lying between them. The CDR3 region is CASSLSKAPKTQYF. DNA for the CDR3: TGTGCCAGCAGTTTGAGTAAGGCCCCAAAGACCCAGTACTTC.

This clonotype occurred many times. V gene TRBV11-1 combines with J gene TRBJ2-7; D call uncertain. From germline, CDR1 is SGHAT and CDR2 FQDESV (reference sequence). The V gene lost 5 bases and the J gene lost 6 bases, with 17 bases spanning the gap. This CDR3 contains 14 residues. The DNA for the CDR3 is TGTGCCAGCAGCCGCCGGACCTCCCCCGGCGAGCAGTACTTC. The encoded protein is CASSRRTSPGEQYF.

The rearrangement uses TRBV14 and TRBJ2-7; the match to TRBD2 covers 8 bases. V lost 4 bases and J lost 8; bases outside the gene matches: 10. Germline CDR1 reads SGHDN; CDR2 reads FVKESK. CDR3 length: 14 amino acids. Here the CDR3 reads CASSPPGTRFQQYF. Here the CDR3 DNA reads TGTGCCAGCAGCCCCCCTGGGACTAGATTCCAGCAGTACTTC.

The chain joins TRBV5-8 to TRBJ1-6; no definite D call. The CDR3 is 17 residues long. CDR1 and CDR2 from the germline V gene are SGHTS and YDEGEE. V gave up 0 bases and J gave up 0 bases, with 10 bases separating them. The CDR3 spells CASSLDLASSYNSPLHF. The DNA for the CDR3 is TGTGCCAGCAGCTTGGACTTAGCGAGCTCCTATAATTCACCCCTCCACTTT.

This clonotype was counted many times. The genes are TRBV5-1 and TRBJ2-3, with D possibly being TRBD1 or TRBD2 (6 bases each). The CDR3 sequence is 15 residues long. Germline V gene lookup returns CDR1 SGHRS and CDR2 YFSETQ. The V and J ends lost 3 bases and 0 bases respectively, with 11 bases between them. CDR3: CASSSGDTSTDTQYF. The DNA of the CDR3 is TGCGCCAGCAGCTCGGGGGACACTAGCACAGATACGCAGTATTTT.

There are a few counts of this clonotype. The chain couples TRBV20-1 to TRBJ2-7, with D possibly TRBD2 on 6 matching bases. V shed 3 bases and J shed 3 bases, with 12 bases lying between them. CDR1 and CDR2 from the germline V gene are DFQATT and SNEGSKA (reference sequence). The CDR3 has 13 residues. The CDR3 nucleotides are TGCAGTGCTAGGGGACTGAGGAACTACGAGCAGTACTTC. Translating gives CSARGLRNYEQYF.

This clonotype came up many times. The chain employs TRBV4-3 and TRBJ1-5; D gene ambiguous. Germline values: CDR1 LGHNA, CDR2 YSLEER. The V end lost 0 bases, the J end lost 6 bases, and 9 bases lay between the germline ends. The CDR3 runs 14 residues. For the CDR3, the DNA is TGCGCCAGCAGCCAAGATTGGGTCCGTCAGCCCCAGCATTTT. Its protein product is CASSQDWVRQPQHF.

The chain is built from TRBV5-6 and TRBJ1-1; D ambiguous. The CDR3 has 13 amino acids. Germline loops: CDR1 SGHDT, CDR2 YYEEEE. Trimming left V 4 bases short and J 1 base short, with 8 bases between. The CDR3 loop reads CASSLAQNTEAFF. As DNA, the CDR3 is TGTGCCAGCAGCCTCGCACAGAACACTGAAGCTTTCTTT.

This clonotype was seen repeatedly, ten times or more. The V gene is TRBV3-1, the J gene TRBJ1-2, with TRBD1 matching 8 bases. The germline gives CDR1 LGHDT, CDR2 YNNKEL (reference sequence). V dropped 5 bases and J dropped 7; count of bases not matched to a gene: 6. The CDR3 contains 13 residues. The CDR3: CASSDWTGSGYTF. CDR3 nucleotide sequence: TGTGCCAGCAGCGACTGGACAGGGAGTGGCTACACCTTC.

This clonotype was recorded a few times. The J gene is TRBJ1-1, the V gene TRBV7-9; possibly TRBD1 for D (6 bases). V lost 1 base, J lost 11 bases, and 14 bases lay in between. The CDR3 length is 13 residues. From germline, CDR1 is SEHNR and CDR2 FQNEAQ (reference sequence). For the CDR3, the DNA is TGTGCCAGCAGCTTAGTCCAGGGAGGGGGGGCTTTCTTT. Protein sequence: CASSLVQGGGAFF.

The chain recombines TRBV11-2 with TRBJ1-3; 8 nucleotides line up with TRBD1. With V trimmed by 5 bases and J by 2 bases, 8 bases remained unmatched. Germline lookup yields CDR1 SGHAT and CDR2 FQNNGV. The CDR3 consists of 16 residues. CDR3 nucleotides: TGTGCCAGCAGCCACCTCAGGGGACAGGCTGGAAACACCATATATTTT. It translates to CASSHLRGQAGNTIYF. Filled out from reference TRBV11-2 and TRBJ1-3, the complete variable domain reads EAGVAQSPRYKIIEKRQSVAFWCNPISGHATLYWYQQILGQGPKLLIQFQNNGVVDDSQLPKDRFSAERLKGVDSTLKIQPAKLEDSAVYLCASSHLRGQAGNTIYFGEGSWLTVV.